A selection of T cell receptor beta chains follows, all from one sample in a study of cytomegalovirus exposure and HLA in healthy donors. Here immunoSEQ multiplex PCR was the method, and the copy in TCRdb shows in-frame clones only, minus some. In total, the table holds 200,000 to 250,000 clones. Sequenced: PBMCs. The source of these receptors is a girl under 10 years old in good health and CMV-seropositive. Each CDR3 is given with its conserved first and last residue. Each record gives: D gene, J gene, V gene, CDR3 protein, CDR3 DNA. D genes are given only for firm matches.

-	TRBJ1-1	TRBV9	CASSSLEGVGGNTEAFF	TGTGCCAGCAGCTCGTTGGAGGGTGTAGGAGGGAACACTGAAGCTTTCTTT
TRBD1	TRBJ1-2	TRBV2	CASSEARQGAGYTF	TGTGCCAGCAGTGAAGCGCGGCAGGGGGCTGGCTACACCTTC
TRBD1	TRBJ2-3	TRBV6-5	CASTSTGSTDTQYF	TGTGCCAGCACCTCGACAGGGAGCACAGATACGCAGTATTTT
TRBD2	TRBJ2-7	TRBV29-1	CSVGTSGVYEQYF	TGCAGCGTTGGGACTAGCGGTGTGTACGAGCAGTACTTC
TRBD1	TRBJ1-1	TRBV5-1	CASSSHAVQGVSEAFF	TGCGCCAGCAGCTCCCACGCGGTACAGGGGGTCTCTGAAGCTTTCTTT
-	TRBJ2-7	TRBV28	CASRSLRDKVDEQYF	TGTGCCAGCAGGAGCCTCCGGGACAAGGTGGACGAGCAGTACTTC
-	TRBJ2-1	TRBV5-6	CASSLDRVEQFF	TGTGCCAGCAGCTTGGACAGGGTCGAGCAGTTCTTC
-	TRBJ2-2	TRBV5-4	CASRGSSETVSGELFF	TGTGCCAGCAGAGGTTCTAGCGAGACAGTGTCCGGGGAGCTGTTTTTT
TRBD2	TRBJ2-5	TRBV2	CASSYLPGGFGETQYF	TGTGCCAGCAGTTATTTACCCGGGGGGTTCGGGGAGACCCAGTACTTC
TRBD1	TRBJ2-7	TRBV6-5	CASRIGTAYEQYF	TGTGCCAGCAGAATCGGGACAGCCTACGAGCAGTACTTC
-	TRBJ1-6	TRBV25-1	CASREDSSYNSPLHF	TGTGCCAGCAGGGAGGATAGCTCCTATAATTCACCCCTCCACTTT
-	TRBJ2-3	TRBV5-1	CASLGVGDTQYF	TGCGCCAGCCTCGGGGTAGGGGATACGCAGTATTTT
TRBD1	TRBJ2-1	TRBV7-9	CASSLANGQGMFF	TGTGCCAGCAGCTTAGCTAATGGACAGGGAATGTTCTTC
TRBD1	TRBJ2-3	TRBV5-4	CASSLTGTGTDTQYF	TGTGCCAGCAGCTTAACCGGGACAGGGACAGATACGCAGTATTTT
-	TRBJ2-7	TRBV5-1	CASSLREGYEQYF	TGCGCCAGCAGCTTGCGGGAAGGCTACGAGCAGTACTTC
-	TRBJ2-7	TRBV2	CASSELYYEQYF	TGTGCCAGCAGTGAACTCTACTACGAGCAGTACTTC
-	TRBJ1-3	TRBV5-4	CASSFGGIRNTIYF	TGTGCCAGCAGCTTCGGGGGAATCCGAAACACCATATATTTT
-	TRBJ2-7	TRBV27	CASSLGNSGPYEQYF	TGTGCCAGCAGTTTAGGGAATAGCGGTCCCTACGAGCAGTACTTC
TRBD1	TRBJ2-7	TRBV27	CASSYLTGRDEQYF	TGTGCCAGCAGTTATCTGACAGGGCGGGACGAGCAGTACTTC
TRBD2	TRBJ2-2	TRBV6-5	CASSYGAGVVGELFF	TGTGCCAGCAGTTACGGGGCGGGGGTTGTCGGGGAGCTGTTTTTT